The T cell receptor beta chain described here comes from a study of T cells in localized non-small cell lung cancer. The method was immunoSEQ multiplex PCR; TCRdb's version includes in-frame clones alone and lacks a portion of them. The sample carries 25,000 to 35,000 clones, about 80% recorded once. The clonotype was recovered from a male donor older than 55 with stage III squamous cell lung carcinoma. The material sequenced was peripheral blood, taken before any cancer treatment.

This CDR3 is CASSSQGGTPYEQYF. The DNA of the CDR3 is TGTGCCAGCAGTTCTCAAGGGGGAACCCCCTACGAGCAGTACTTC. The J gene is TRBJ2-7, the V gene TRBV6-5, with a weak D call TRBD1 (6 bases). The CDR3 totals 15 residues. V was clipped by 4 bases and J by 2 bases, with 15 bases between them. Germline lookup yields CDR1 MNHEY and CDR2 SVGAGI.